These T cell receptor beta chains were read from a single sample in a study of T cells in Graves' hyperthyroidism and ophthalmopathy. TCRdb independently ran MiXCR on the multiplex PCR reads; one entry per CDR3 protein. The table includes about 300,000 distinct CDR3 sequences, roughly 19% detected once. Sequenced sample: blood. These receptors all come from a man in his fifties with Graves' ophthalmopathy. Both conserved end residues are part of each CDR3. Each record gives: CDR3 DNA, CDR3 protein, clone size, D gene, J gene, V gene. A D gene is named only where the DNA matches it firmly. Clone size is given for some rows only: seen once, a few or many times, or a class if the clone is expanded.

CDR3nt: TGCAGTGCTAGTCCGACAGGTGGCAATGAGCAGTTCTTC; CDR3aa: CSASPTGGNEQFF; abundance: .; d_gene: .; j_gene: TRBJ2-1; v_gene: TRBV20-1
CDR3nt: TGTGCCAGCTCAATCGACGTGGAGCAGGAGACCCAGTACTTC; CDR3aa: CASSIDVEQETQYF; abundance: many; d_gene: .; j_gene: TRBJ2-5; v_gene: TRBV18
CDR3nt: TGTGCCAGCTCACTTAGACAGGGGGCTGGCAATGAGCAGTTCTTC; CDR3aa: CASSLRQGAGNEQFF; abundance: many; d_gene: TRBD1; j_gene: TRBJ2-1; v_gene: TRBV18
CDR3nt: TGTGCCAGCCGGTCGCGGGGAGGCCTCGGGAATTCACCCCTCCACTTT; CDR3aa: CASRSRGGLGNSPLHF; abundance: few; d_gene: .; j_gene: TRBJ1-6; v_gene: TRBV2
CDR3nt: TGTGCCAGCCGACAACGGGCGGGACGGGAAGAGACCCAGTACTTC; CDR3aa: CASRQRAGREETQYF; abundance: many; d_gene: .; j_gene: TRBJ2-5; v_gene: TRBV11-2
CDR3nt: TGTGCCAGCGGCCCAACAGGGGGACGGGGTCAGCCCCAGCATTTT; CDR3aa: CASGPTGGRGQPQHF; abundance: .; d_gene: TRBD1; j_gene: TRBJ1-5; v_gene: TRBV7-9
CDR3nt: TGTGCCAGCAGCTTTGGACGGCCCGCAACTATGCGAGATGAAAAACTGTTTTTT; CDR3aa: CASSFGRPATMRDEKLFF; abundance: few; d_gene: .; j_gene: TRBJ1-4; v_gene: TRBV11-2
CDR3nt: TGTGCCTGCGCGGGAACTTTTTACACCGGGGAGCTGTTTTTT; CDR3aa: CACAGTFYTGELFF; abundance: .; d_gene: .; j_gene: TRBJ2-2; v_gene: TRBV30
CDR3nt: TGTGCCTGGAGTGTACGCCTAGGCAGCTATGGCTACACCTTC; CDR3aa: CAWSVRLGSYGYTF; abundance: .; d_gene: .; j_gene: TRBJ1-2; v_gene: TRBV30
CDR3nt: TGCAGTGCCCACGGACTCACCCAGTTCTTC; CDR3aa: CSAHGLTQFF; abundance: many; d_gene: .; j_gene: TRBJ2-1; v_gene: TRBV20-1
CDR3nt: TGTGCCATCAGAGAGTCAGATACGCAGTATTTT; CDR3aa: CAIRESDTQYF; abundance: .; d_gene: .; j_gene: TRBJ2-3; v_gene: TRBV10-3
CDR3nt: TGTGCCAGCAGTTACTCGATTAACGGTCCGGACAATGAGCAGTTCTTC; CDR3aa: CASSYSINGPDNEQFF; abundance: .; d_gene: .; j_gene: TRBJ2-1; v_gene: TRBV6-2/TRBV6-3
CDR3nt: TGCGCCAGCAGCCAAGATCAAAGTCAGAGCACCGATACGCAGTATTTT; CDR3aa: CASSQDQSQSTDTQYF; abundance: .; d_gene: .; j_gene: TRBJ2-3; v_gene: TRBV4-1
CDR3nt: TGTGCCAGCACCCAACGAGGGGGATTTGTCACTGAAGCTTTCTTT; CDR3aa: CASTQRGGFVTEAFF; abundance: many; d_gene: .; j_gene: TRBJ1-1; v_gene: TRBV3-1
CDR3nt: TGTGCCAGCAGCCAAGATGAGGACACCAGCGAAGAGACCCAGTACTTC; CDR3aa: CASSQDEDTSEETQYF; abundance: few; d_gene: .; j_gene: TRBJ2-5; v_gene: TRBV3-1
CDR3nt: TGTGCCTGGAGTGAACTCCGGGTTAACAATGAGCAGTTCTTC; CDR3aa: CAWSELRVNNEQFF; abundance: few; d_gene: .; j_gene: TRBJ2-1; v_gene: TRBV30
CDR3nt: TGTGCCAGCAGCCCAGACACAGTGGATACGCAGTATTTT; CDR3aa: CASSPDTVDTQYF; abundance: few; d_gene: .; j_gene: TRBJ2-3; v_gene: TRBV7-6
CDR3nt: TGCAGTGCCCCCTCACTAGCGGTCTACGAGCAGTACTTC; CDR3aa: CSAPSLAVYEQYF; abundance: few; d_gene: TRBD2; j_gene: TRBJ2-7; v_gene: TRBV20-1
CDR3nt: TGCAGTGCTAGCCTCAATCCGGGCTTCACCGCCTCCTACGAGCAGTACTTC; CDR3aa: CSASLNPGFTASYEQYF; abundance: many; d_gene: .; j_gene: TRBJ2-7; v_gene: TRBV20-1
CDR3nt: TGTGCCAGCAGCATCAAACAGGGGACCGCAAACATTCAGTACTTC; CDR3aa: CASSIKQGTANIQYF; abundance: .; d_gene: TRBD1; j_gene: TRBJ2-4; v_gene: TRBV7-2
CDR3nt: TGTGCCAGCAGCTTGGAGCGGGTTAGAACAGATACGCAGTATTTT; CDR3aa: CASSLERVRTDTQYF; abundance: .; d_gene: .; j_gene: TRBJ2-3; v_gene: TRBV5-5
CDR3nt: TGTGCCAGCAGCTTTCTAGCGGGGGAAACCGGGGAGCTGTTTTTT; CDR3aa: CASSFLAGETGELFF; abundance: many; d_gene: TRBD2; j_gene: TRBJ2-2; v_gene: TRBV11-2
CDR3nt: TGTGCCAGCAGCTACACAGGGGGAGAGACCCAGTACTTC; CDR3aa: CASSYTGGETQYF; abundance: many; d_gene: TRBD1; j_gene: TRBJ2-5; v_gene: TRBV11-2
CDR3nt: TGCGCCAGCAGCTTGGGGGGCAGCGAGCAGTACTTC; CDR3aa: CASSLGGSEQYF; abundance: .; d_gene: .; j_gene: TRBJ2-7; v_gene: TRBV5-1
CDR3nt: TGTGCCAGCAGCTTAGACCCCGTTGCCCCAGGGCGGAAGCCCTACGAGCAGTACTTC; CDR3aa: CASSLDPVAPGRKPYEQYF; abundance: many; d_gene: .; j_gene: TRBJ2-7; v_gene: TRBV7-2
CDR3nt: TGTGCCAGCAGTGAGATGACTAGCGGAATCACAGATACGCAGTATTTT; CDR3aa: CASSEMTSGITDTQYF; abundance: many; d_gene: TRBD2; j_gene: TRBJ2-3; v_gene: TRBV2
CDR3nt: TGCGCCAGCAGTGGGGGATTCCGGGGGACAGATACGCAGTATTTT; CDR3aa: CASSGGFRGTDTQYF; abundance: .; d_gene: .; j_gene: TRBJ2-3; v_gene: TRBV10-2
CDR3nt: TGTGCCAGCAGTTTCCTTCCGAACACCGGGGAGCTGTTTTTT; CDR3aa: CASSFLPNTGELFF; abundance: .; d_gene: .; j_gene: TRBJ2-2; v_gene: TRBV27
CDR3nt: TGTGCCACCAGTGACACCGCCAGCACAGATACGCAGTATTTT; CDR3aa: CATSDTASTDTQYF; abundance: few; d_gene: .; j_gene: TRBJ2-3; v_gene: TRBV24-1
CDR3nt: TGTGCCAGCAGCTTAGCTGGGACTAGCGGCGCTTCGAGGCAGTACTTC; CDR3aa: CASSLAGTSGASRQYF; abundance: many; d_gene: TRBD2; j_gene: TRBJ2-7; v_gene: TRBV11-2
CDR3nt: TGCGCCAGCAGCGCGGGACAGAACACCGGGGAGCTGTTTTTT; CDR3aa: CASSAGQNTGELFF; abundance: many; d_gene: .; j_gene: TRBJ2-2; v_gene: TRBV5-1
CDR3nt: TGTGCCAGCAGTGGGGGAATCGGTCAGCCCCAGCATTTT; CDR3aa: CASSGGIGQPQHF; abundance: .; d_gene: .; j_gene: TRBJ1-5; v_gene: TRBV6-1
CDR3nt: TGTGCCAGCGGGCAAGGCTACACCTTC; CDR3aa: CASGQGYTF; abundance: .; d_gene: .; j_gene: TRBJ1-2; v_gene: TRBV28
CDR3nt: TGTGCCATCAGTGAGTGGGACACGGTAGCGGAGACCCAGTACTTC; CDR3aa: CAISEWDTVAETQYF; abundance: .; d_gene: .; j_gene: TRBJ2-5; v_gene: TRBV10-3
CDR3nt: TGTGCCAGTAGTATAAGTGGGACCCCGGATACGCAGTATTTT; CDR3aa: CASSISGTPDTQYF; abundance: .; d_gene: .; j_gene: TRBJ2-3; v_gene: TRBV19